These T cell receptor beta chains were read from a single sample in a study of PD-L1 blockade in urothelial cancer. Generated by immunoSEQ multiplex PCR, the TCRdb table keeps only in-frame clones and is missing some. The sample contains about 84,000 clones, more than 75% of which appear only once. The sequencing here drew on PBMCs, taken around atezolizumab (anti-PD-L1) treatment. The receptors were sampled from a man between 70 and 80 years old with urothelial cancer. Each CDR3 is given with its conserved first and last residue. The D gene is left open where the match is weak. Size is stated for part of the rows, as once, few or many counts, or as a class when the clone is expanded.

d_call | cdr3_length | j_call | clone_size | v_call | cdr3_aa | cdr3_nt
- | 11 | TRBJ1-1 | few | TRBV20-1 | CSASDGGEAFF | TGCAGTGCTAGTGACGGGGGTGAAGCTTTCTTT
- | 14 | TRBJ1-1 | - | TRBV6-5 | CASTSGRGNTEAFF | TGTGCCAGCACCTCAGGTCGGGGGAACACTGAAGCTTTCTTT
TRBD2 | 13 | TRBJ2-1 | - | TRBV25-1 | CASSEFGAGGLLF | TGTGCCAGCAGTGAATTTGGAGCGGGGGGGCTCCTCTTC
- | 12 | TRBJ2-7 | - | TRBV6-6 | CASSRSEYEQYF | TGTGCCAGCAGCCGAAGTGAGTACGAGCAGTACTTC
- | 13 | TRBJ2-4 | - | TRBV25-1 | CASSEGRKNIQYF | TGTGCCAGCAGTGAAGGTCGGAAAAACATTCAGTACTTC
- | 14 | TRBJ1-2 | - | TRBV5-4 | CASSLLGAHYGYTF | TGTGCCAGCAGCTTGCTGGGGGCACACTATGGCTACACCTTC
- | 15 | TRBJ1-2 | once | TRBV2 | CASSEQGSANYGYTF | TGTGCCAGCAGCGAACAGGGCTCAGCTAACTATGGCTACACCTTC
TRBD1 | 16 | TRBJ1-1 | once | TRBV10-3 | CAISGRGTGEGTEAFF | TGTGCCATCAGTGGACGGGGGACAGGGGAGGGAACTGAAGCTTTCTTT
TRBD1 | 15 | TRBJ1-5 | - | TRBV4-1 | CASSQDDRGNQPQHF | TGCGCCAGCAGCCAAGATGACAGGGGGAATCAGCCCCAGCATTTT
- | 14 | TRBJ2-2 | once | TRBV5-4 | CASSPPFHTGELFF | TGTGCCAGCAGCCCTCCTTTCCACACCGGGGAGCTGTTTTTT
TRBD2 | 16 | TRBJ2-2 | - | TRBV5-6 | CASSNERGVRNGELFF | TGTGCCAGCAGCAACGAGCGGGGGGTCCGAAACGGGGAGCTGTTTTTT
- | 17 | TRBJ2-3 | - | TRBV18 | CASSPRLGAEGTDTQYF | TGTGCCAGCTCACCCCGCCTTGGAGCGGAGGGGACAGATACGCAGTATTTT
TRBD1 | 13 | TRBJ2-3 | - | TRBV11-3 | CASSFRQGDTQYF | TGTGCCAGCAGCTTCCGACAGGGAGATACGCAGTATTTT
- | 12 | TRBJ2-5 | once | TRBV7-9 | CASSPSLETQYF | TGTGCCAGCAGTCCCAGTTTAGAGACCCAGTACTTC
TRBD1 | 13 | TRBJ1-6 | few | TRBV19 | CASSDRGNSPLHF | TGTGCCAGTAGCGACAGGGGGAATTCACCCCTCCACTTT
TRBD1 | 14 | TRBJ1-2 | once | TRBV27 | CASSEATGNYGYTF | TGTGCCAGCAGTGAGGCGACAGGGAACTATGGCTACACCTTC
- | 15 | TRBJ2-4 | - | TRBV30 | CAWSAPGGAKNIQYF | TGTGCCTGGAGTGCTCCAGGGGGGGCCAAAAACATTCAGTACTTC
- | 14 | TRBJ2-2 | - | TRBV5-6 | CASSLDAATGELFF | TGTGCCAGCAGCTTGGATGCGGCTACCGGGGAGCTGTTTTTT
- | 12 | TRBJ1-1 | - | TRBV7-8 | CASSFGGVEAFF | TGTGCCAGCAGCTTTGGCGGGGTTGAAGCTTTCTTT
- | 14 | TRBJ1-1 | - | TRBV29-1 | CSVTPGGLNTEAFF | TGCAGCGTTACACCGGGGGGTCTGAACACTGAAGCTTTCTTT
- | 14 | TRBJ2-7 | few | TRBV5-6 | CASSLDPNSYEQYF | TGTGCCAGCAGCTTGGACCCGAACAGCTACGAGCAGTACTTC
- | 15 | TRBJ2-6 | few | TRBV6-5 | CASSFDSSGANVLTF | TGTGCCAGCAGTTTCGACAGCTCTGGGGCCAACGTCCTGACTTTC
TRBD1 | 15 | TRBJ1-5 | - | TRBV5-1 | CASSYTGARNQPQHF | TGCGCCAGCAGCTACACAGGGGCGAGGAATCAGCCCCAGCATTTT
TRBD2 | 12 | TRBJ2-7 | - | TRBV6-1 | CASSGGGYEQYF | TGTGCCAGCAGTGGGGGAGGGTACGAGCAGTACTTC
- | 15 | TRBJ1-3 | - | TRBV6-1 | CASSEAQAGRNTIYF | TGTGCCAGCAGTGAAGCGCAGGCAGGTCGAAACACCATATATTTT
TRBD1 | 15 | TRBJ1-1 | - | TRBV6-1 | CASSDTRGLNTEAFF | TGTGCCAGCAGTGATACTAGGGGGCTGAACACTGAAGCTTTCTTT
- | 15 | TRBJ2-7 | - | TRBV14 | CASSQLSTGAYEQYF | TGTGCCAGCAGCCAATTGTCGACAGGCGCCTACGAGCAGTACTTC
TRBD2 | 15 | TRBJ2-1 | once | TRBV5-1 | CASSLEAGGYYEQFF | TGCGCCAGCAGCTTGGAAGCGGGGGGTTACTATGAGCAGTTCTTC